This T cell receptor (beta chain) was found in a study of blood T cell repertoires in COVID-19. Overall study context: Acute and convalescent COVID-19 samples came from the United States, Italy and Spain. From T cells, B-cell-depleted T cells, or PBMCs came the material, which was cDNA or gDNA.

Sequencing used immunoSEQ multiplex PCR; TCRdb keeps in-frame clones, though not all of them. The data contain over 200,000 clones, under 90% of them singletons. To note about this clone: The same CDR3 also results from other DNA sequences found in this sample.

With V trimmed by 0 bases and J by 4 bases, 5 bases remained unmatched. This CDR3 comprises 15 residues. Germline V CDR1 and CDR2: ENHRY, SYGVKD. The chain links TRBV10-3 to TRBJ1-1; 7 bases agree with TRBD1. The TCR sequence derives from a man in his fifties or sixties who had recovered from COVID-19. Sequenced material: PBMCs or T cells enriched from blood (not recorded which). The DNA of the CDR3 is TGTGCCATCAGTGAGTCCACAGGGGAAGGCACTGAAGCTTTCTTT. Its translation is CAISESTGEGTEAFF.